The T cell receptor beta chain under discussion was sequenced for a study of blood T cells in healthy people across ages. This clonotype has a single count. With 9 bases clipped from V and 4 bases from J, the junction kept 14 bases outside the gene matches. CDR1 is MNHNY and CDR2 is SVGAGI in the germline V gene (reference sequence). This CDR3 is built from 15 residues. Then a second PCR, running about 6 to 12 cycles, was carried out with a sample-barcoded 5' primer and a J-beta primer mix. Every cDNA was tagged by a template-switch adaptor with 12 random nucleotides. One entry per CDR3 protein results from TCRdb running MiXCR on the 5' RACE reads. The data contain fewer than 2,000,000 distinct CDR3 sequences, roughly 43% of them singletons.

The sequenced material came from blood. The sequence came from a human donor in good health. J is TRBJ1-2 and V is TRBV6-6, with TRBD1 matching 7 bases. The CDR3 nucleotides read TGTGCCAGTATCGGGACAGACGTTACTAGCTATGGCTACACCTTC. Amino acids: CASIGTDVTSYGYTF.